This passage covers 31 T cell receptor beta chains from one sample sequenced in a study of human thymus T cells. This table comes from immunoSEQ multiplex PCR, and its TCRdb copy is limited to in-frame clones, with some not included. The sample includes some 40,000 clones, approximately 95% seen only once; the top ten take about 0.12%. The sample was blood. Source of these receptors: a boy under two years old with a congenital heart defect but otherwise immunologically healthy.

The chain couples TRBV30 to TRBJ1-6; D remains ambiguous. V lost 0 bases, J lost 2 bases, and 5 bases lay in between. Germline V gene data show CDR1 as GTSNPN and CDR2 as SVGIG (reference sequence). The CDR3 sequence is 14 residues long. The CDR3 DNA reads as TGTGCCTGGAGTGTACACACCTATAATTCACCCCTCCACTTT. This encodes CAWSVHTYNSPLHF.

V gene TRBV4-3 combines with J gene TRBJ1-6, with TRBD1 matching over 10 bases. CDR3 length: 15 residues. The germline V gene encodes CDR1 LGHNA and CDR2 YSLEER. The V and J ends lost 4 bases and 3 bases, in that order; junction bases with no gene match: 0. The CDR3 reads CASSRTGGYNSPLHF. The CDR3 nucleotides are TGCGCCAGCAGCCGGACAGGGGGCTATAATTCACCCCTCCACTTT.

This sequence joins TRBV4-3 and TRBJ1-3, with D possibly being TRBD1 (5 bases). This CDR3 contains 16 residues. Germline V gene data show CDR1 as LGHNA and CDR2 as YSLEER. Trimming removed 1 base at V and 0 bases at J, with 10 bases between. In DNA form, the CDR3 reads TGCGCCAGCAGCCAAGGTCCAGGGAGCTCTGGAAACACCATATATTTT. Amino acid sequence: CASSQGPGSSGNTIYF.

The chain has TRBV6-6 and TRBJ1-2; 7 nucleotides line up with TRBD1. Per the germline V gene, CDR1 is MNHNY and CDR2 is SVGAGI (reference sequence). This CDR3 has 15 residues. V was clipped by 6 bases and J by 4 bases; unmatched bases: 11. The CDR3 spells CASRSRDRSFYGYTF. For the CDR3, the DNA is TGTGCCAGCAGAAGCCGGGACAGATCTTTCTATGGCTACACCTTC.

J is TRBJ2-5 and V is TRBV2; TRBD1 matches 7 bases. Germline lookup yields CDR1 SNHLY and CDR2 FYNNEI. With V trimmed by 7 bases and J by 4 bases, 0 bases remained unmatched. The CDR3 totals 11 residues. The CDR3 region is CASNRGETQYF. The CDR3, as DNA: TGTGCCAGCAACAGGGGAGAGACCCAGTACTTC.

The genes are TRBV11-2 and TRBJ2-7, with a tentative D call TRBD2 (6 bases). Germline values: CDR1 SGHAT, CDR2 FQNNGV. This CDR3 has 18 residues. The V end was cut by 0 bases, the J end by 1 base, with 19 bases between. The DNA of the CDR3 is TGTGCCAGCAGCTTAGATCTAGGTCCGACGGGGGTGTCCTACGAGCAGTACTTC. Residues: CASSLDLGPTGVSYEQYF.

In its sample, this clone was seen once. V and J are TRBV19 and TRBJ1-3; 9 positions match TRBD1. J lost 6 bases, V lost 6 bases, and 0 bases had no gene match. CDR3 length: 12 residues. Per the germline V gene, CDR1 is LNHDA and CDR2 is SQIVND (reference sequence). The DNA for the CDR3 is TGTGCCAGTAGACAGGGGGCAAACACCATATATTTT. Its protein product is CASRQGANTIYF.

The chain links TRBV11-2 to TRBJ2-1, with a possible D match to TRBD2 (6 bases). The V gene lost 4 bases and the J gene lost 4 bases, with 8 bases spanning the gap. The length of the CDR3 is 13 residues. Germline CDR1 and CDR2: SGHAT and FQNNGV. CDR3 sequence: CASSSGLYNEQFF. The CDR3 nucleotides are TGTGCCAGCAGCTCGGGACTTTACAATGAGCAGTTCTTC.

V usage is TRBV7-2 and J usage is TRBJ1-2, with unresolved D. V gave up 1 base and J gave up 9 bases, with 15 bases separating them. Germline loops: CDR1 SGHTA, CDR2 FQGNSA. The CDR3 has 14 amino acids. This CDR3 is CASSLDGLVGSYTF. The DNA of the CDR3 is TGTGCCAGCAGCTTAGACGGTCTCGTTGGGAGCTACACCTTC. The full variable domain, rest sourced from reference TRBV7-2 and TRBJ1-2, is GAGVSQSPSNKVTEKGKDVELRCDPISGHTALYWYRQSLGQGLEFLIYFQGNSAPDKSGLPSDRFSAERTGGSVSTLTIQRTQQEDSAVYLCASSLDGLVGSYTFGSGTRLTVV.

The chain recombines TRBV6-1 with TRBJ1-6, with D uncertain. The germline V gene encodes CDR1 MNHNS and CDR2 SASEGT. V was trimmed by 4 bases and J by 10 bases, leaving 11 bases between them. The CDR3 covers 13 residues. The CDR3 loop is CASSAIQESPLHF. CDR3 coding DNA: TGTGCCAGCAGTGCTATACAAGAGTCACCCCTCCACTTT.

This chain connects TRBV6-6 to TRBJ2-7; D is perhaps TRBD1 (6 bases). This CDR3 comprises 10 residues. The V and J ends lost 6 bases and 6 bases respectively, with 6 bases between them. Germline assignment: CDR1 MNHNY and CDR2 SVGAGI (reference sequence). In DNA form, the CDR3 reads TGTGCCAGCAGACAGGGCGAGCAGTACTTC. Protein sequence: CASRQGEQYF.

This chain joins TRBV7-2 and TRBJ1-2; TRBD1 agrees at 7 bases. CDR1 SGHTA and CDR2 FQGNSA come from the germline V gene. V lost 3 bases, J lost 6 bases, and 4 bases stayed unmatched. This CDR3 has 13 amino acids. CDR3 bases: TGTGCCAGCAGCTTGAGGGGGCGCGATGGCTACACCTTC. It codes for CASSLRGRDGYTF.

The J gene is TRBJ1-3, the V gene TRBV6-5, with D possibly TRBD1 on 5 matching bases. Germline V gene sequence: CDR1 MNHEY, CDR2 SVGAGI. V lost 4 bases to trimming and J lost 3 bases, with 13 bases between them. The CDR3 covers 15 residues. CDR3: CASSFGGDLGNTIYF. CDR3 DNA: TGTGCCAGCAGTTTCGGGGGGGATCTTGGAAACACCATATATTTT.

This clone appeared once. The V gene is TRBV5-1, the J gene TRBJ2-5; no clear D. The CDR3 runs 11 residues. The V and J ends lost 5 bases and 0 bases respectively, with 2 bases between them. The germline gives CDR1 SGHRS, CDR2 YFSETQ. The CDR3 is CASRNQETQYF. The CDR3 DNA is TGCGCCAGCAGAAACCAAGAGACCCAGTACTTC. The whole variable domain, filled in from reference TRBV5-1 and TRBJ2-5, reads KAGVTQTPRYLIKTRGQQVTLSCSPISGHRSVSWYQQTPGQGLQFLFEYFSETQRNKGNFPGRFSGRQFSNSRSEMNVSTLELGDSALYLCASRNQETQYFGPGTRLLVL.

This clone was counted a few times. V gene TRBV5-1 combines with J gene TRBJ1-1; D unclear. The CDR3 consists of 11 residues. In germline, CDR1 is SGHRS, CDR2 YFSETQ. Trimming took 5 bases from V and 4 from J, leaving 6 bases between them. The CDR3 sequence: CASRQSTEAFF. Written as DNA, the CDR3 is TGCGCCAGCAGACAGAGCACTGAAGCTTTCTTT.

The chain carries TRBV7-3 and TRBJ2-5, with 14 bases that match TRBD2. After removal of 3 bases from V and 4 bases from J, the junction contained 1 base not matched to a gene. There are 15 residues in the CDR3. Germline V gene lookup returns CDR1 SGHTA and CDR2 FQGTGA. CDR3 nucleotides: TGTGCCAGCAGCTTGACTAGCGGGGGGGCAGAGACCCAGTACTTC. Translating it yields CASSLTSGGAETQYF.

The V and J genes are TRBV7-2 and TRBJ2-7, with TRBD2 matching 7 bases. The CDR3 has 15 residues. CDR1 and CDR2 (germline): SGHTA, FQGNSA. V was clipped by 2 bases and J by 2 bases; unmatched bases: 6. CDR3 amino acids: CASSLLADLTYEQYF. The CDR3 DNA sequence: TGTGCCAGCAGCTTACTAGCGGATTTAACCTACGAGCAGTACTTC.

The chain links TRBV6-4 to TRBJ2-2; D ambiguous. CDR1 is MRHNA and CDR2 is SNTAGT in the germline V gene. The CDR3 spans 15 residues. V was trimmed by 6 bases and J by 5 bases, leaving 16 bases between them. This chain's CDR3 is CASSPGSTGTGELFF. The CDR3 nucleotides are TGTGCCAGCAGCCCCGGGTCCACCGGAACCGGGGAGCTGTTTTTT.

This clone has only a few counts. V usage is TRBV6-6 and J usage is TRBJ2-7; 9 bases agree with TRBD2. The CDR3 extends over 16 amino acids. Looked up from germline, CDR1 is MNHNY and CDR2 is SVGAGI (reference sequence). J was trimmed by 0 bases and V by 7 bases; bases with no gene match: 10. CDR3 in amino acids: CASIHYMRGGSYEQYF. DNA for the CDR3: TGTGCCAGCATTCATTATATGCGGGGGGGCTCCTACGAGCAGTACTTC.

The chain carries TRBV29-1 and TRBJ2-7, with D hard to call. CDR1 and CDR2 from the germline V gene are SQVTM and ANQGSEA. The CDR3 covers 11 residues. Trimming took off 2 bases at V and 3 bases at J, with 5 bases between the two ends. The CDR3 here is CSVEWGYEQYF. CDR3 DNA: TGCAGCGTTGAATGGGGCTACGAGCAGTACTTC.

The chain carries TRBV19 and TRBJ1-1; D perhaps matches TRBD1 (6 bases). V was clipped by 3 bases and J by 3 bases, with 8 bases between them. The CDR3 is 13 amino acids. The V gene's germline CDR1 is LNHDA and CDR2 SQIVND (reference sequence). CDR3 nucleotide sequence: TGTGCCAGTAGTATGGGGGGCGACACTGAAGCTTTCTTT. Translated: CASSMGGDTEAFF.

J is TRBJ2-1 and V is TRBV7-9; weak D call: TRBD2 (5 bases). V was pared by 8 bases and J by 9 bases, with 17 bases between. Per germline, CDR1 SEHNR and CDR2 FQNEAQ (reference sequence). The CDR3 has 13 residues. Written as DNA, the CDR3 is TGTGCCAGCGCGAGGGCTTCGGCGTCTGAGCAGTTCTTC. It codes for CASARASASEQFF. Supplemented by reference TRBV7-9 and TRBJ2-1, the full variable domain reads DTGVSQNPRHKITKRGQNVTFRCDPISEHNRLYWYRQTLGQGPEFLTYFQNEAQLEKSRLLSDRFSAERPKGSFSTLEIQRTEQGDSAMYLCASARASASEQFFGPGTRLTVL.

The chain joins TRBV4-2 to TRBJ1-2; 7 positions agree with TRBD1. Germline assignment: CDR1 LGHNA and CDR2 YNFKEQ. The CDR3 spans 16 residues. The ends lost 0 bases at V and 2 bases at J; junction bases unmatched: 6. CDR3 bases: TGTGCCAGCAGCCAAGACTCCCGACAGGGCAACTATGGCTACACCTTC. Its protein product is CASSQDSRQGNYGYTF.

The CDR3 loop reads CASSIVGGGNTIYF. CDR3 nucleotide sequence: TGTGCCAGTAGTATAGTTGGAGGAGGAAACACCATATATTTT. This sequence joins TRBV19 and TRBJ1-3; unclear D gene. V shed 1 base and J shed 4 bases, with 8 bases lying between them. Germline-derived CDR1 and CDR2 are LNHDA and SQIVND (reference sequence). The CDR3 spans 14 residues.

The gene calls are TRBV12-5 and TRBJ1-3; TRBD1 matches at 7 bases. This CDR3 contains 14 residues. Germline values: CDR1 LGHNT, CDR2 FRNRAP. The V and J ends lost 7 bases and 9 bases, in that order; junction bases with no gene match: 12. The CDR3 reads CASARGDSGGTIYF. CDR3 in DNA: TGTGCTAGTGCCAGGGGGGACAGCGGTGGCACCATATATTTT.

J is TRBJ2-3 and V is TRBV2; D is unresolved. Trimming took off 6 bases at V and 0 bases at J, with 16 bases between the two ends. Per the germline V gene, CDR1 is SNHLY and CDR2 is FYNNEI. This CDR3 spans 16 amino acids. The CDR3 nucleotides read TGTGCCAGCAGGGAAATGGACGGTTCTAGCACAGATACGCAGTATTTT. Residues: CASREMDGSSTDTQYF.

Here the CDR3 DNA reads TGTGCCAGCAGCTTTAGGCCGCCAGCCAGGGCGCAAGAGACCCAGTACTTC. Amino acids: CASSFRPPARAQETQYF. V gene TRBV5-6 combines with J gene TRBJ2-5, with a possible D match to TRBD1 (5 bases). Germline CDR1 is SGHDT and CDR2 is YYEEEE. Trimming left V 2 bases short and J 2 bases short, with 19 bases between. CDR3 length: 17 residues.

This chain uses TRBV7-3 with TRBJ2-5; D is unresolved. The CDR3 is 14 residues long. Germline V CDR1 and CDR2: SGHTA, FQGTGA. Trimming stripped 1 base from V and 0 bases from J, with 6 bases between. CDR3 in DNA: TGTGCCAGCAGCTTAAAAGGGCACCAAGAGACCCAGTACTTC. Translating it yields CASSLKGHQETQYF.

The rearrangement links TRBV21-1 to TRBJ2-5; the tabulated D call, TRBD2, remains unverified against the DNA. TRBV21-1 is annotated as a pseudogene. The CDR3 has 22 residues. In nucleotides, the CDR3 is TGTGCCAGCAGCAAAGATTGCGGACTAGCGGGGGGGCTTTGGCCCCGGGAGGAGACCCAGTACTTC. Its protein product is CASSKDCGLAGGLWPREETQYF.

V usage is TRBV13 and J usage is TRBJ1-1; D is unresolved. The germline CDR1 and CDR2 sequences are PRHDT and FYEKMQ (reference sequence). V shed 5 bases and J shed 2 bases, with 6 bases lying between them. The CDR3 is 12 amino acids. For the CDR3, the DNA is TGTGCCAGCAGCCCACGAAACACTGAAGCTTTCTTT. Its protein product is CASSPRNTEAFF.

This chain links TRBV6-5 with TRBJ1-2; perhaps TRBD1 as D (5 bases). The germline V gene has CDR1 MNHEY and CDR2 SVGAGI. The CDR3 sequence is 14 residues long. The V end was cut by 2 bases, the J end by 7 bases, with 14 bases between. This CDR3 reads CASSYDSPPVGYTF. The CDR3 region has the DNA TGTGCCAGCAGTTACGACAGTCCCCCGGTTGGCTACACCTTC.